Sequencing of this TCR beta chain was carried out in a study of blood T cell repertoires in COVID-19. The CDR3 loop spans 14 amino acids. Germline V CDR1 and CDR2: SGDLS, YYNGEE. V was cut by 4 bases and J by 5 bases, with 14 bases left in between. Clones were read by immunoSEQ multiplex PCR, and TCRdb kept only the in-frame ones, dropping some. The repertoire holds approximately 200,000 clones, approximately 86% seen once, with roughly 4% in the top ten. The clonotype was recovered from a woman in her 30s who had been exposed to COVID-19. Sequenced sample: PBMCs or T cells enriched from blood (not recorded which). This chain connects TRBV9 to TRBJ2-3, with D possibly TRBD2 on 6 matching bases. The CDR3 loop reads CASSTHQTRDTQYF. In nucleotides, the CDR3 is TGTGCCAGCAGCACCCATCAGACTAGAGATACGCAGTATTTT.